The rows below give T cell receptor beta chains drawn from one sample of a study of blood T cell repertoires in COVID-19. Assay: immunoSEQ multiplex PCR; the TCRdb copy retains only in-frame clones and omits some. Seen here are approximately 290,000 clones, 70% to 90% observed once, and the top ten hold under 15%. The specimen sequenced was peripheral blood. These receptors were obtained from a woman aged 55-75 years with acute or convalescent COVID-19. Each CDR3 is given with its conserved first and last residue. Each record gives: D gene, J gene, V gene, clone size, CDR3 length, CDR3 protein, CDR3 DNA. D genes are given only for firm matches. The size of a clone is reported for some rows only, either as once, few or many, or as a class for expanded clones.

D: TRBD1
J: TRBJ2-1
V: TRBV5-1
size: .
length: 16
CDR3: CASSLAGTGDYNEQFF
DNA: TGCGCCAGCAGCTTGGCGGGGACAGGGGACTACAATGAGCAGTTCTTC

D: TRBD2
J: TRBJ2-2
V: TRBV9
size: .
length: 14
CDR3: CASGSGGVTGELFF
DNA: TGTGCCAGCGGAAGCGGGGGGGTTACCGGGGAGCTGTTTTTT

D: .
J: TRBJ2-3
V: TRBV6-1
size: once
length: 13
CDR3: CASSEARGARQYF
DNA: TGTGCCAGCAGTGAAGCCAGGGGCGCCCGACAGTATTTT

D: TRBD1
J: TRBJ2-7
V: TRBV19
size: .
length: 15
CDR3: CASSRPGTGTYEQYF
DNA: TGTGCCAGTAGTAGACCCGGGACAGGGACCTACGAGCAGTACTTC

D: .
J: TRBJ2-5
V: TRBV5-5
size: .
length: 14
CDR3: CATTQYAARETQYF
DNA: TGTGCCACCACGCAGTACGCCGCTAGGGAGACCCAGTACTTC

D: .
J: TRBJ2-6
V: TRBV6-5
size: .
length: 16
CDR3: CASSYSIGQGTNVLTF
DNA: TGTGCCAGCAGTTACTCTATAGGGCAGGGAACCAACGTCCTGACTTTC

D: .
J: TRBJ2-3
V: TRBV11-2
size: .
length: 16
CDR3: CASSSQGSPRGDTQYF
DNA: TGTGCCAGCAGCTCCCAAGGGAGTCCACGAGGGGATACGCAGTATTTT

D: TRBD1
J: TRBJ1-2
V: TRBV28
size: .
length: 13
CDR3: CASSLGTVNGYTF
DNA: TGTGCCAGCAGTTTAGGGACAGTTAATGGCTACACCTTC

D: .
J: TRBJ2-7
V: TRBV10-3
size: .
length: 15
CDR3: CAISRGTVDSYEQYF
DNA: TGTGCCATCAGTAGAGGAACGGTCGACTCCTACGAGCAGTACTTC

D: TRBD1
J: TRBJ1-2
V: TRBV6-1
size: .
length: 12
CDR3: CASSDRGDGYTF
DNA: TGTGCCAGCAGTGACAGGGGGGATGGCTACACCTTC

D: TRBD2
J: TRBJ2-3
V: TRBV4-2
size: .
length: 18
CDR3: CASSQDILASGGADTQYF
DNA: TGTGCCAGCAGCCAAGATATTTTGGCTAGCGGGGGGGCAGATACGCAGTATTTT

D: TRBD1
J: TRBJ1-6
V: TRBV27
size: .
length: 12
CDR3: CASSWGQGGLHF
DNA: TGTGCCAGCAGTTGGGGACAGGGGGGCCTCCACTTT

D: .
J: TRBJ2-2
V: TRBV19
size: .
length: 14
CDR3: CASNEGWDTGELFF
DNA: TGTGCCAGTAACGAGGGTTGGGACACCGGGGAGCTGTTTTTT

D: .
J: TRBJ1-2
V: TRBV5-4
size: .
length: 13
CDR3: CASSLAGVQGYTF
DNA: TGTGCCAGCAGCTTGGCAGGGGTTCAAGGCTACACCTTC

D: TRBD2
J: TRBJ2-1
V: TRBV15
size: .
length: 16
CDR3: CATSRGRLAGNNEQFF
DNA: TGTGCCACCAGCAGAGGAAGACTAGCGGGGAACAATGAGCAGTTCTTC

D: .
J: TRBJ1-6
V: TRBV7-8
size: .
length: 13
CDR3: CASSPGGNSPLHF
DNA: TGTGCCAGCAGCCCAGGTGGCAATTCACCCCTCCACTTT

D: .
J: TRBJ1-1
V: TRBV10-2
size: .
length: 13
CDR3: CASRDLMNTEAFF
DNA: TGCGCCAGTCGGGATTTAATGAACACTGAAGCTTTCTTT

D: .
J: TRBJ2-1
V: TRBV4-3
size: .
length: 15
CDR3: CASSLGASSYNEQFF
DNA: TGCGCCAGCAGCCTGGGAGCCTCCTCCTACAATGAGCAGTTCTTC

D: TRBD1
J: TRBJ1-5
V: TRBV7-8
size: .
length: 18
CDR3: CASSLAKTGTGGNQPQHF
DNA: TGTGCCAGCAGCTTAGCTAAAACCGGGACAGGGGGCAATCAGCCCCAGCATTTT

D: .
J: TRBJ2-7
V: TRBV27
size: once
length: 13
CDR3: CASSSSTRNEQYF
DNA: .

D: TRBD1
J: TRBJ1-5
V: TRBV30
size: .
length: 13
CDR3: CAWQGEGNQPQHF
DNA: TGTGCCTGGCAGGGGGAGGGCAATCAGCCCCAGCATTTT

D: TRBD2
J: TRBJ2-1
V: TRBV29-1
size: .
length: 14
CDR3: CSVILAGGSNEQFF
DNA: TGCAGCGTGATACTAGCGGGAGGGTCTAATGAGCAGTTCTTC

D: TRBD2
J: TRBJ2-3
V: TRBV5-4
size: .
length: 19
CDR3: CASSLGPGTSGSPSDTQYF
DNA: TGTGCCAGCAGCTTGGGCCCGGGGACTAGCGGGAGCCCCTCAGATACGCAGTATTTT

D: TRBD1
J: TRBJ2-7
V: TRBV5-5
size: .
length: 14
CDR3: CASSLGQGINEQYF
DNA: TGTGCCAGCAGCTTAGGACAGGGGATTAACGAGCAGTACTTC

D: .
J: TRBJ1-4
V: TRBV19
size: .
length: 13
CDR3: CATATATNEKLFF
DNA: TGTGCCACCGCGACAGCAACTAATGAAAAACTGTTTTTT

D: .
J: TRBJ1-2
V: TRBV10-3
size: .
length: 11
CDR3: CAISRDGDYTF
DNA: TGTGCCATCAGCCGGGATGGCGACTACACCTTC

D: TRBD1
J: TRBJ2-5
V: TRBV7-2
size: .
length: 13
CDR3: CASSWDRAETQYF
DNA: TGTGCCAGCAGTTGGGACAGGGCAGAGACCCAGTACTTC

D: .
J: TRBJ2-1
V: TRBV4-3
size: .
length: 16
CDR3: CASSQDYGQLYNEQFF
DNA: TGCGCCAGCAGCCAAGATTACGGACAGCTATACAATGAGCAGTTCTTC

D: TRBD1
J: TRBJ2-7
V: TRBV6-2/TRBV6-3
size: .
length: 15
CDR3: CASSYRDRDSYEQYF
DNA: TGTGCCAGCAGTTACCGCGACAGGGACTCCTACGAGCAGTACTTC

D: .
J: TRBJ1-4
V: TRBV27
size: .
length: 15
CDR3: CASSLFRGFGEKLFF
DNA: TGTGCCAGCAGTTTATTTCGGGGGTTTGGAGAAAAACTGTTTTTT

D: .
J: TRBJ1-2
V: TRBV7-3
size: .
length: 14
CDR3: CASSPQYSNYGYTF
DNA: TGTGCCAGCAGCCCTCAGTATTCTAACTATGGCTACACCTTC

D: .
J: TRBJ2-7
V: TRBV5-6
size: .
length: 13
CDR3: CASSSGQSYEQYF
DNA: TGTGCCAGCAGCTCCGGACAGTCCTACGAGCAGTACTTC

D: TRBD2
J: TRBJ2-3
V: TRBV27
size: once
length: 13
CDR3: CASNLAGTDTQYF
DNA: TGTGCCAGCAATCTAGCGGGCACAGATACGCAGTATTTT

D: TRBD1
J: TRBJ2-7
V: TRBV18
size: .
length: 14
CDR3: CASSKGDRGNEQYF
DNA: TGTGCCAGCTCAAAAGGGGACAGGGGCAACGAGCAGTACTTC

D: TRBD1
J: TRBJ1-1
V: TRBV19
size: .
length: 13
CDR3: CASSRQGRTEAFF
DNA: TGTGCCAGTAGCAGACAGGGTCGCACTGAAGCTTTCTTT

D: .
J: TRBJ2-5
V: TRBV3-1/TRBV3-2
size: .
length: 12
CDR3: CASCNYQETQYF
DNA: TGTGCCAGCTGTAACTACCAAGAGACCCAGTACTTC

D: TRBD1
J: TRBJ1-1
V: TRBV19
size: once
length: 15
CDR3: CASSAQGRGQGEAFF
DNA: TGTGCCAGTAGTGCCCAAGGGCGGGGACAGGGTGAAGCTTTCTTT

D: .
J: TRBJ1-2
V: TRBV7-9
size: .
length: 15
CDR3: CASSLGQKTNYGYTF
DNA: TGTGCCAGCAGCTTAGGTCAGAAGACTAACTATGGCTACACCTTC

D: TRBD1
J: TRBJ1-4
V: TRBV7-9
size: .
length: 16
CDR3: CASSFDLGTDGGKLFF
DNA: TGTGCCAGCAGCTTCGACTTGGGGACAGACGGGGGAAAACTGTTTTTT

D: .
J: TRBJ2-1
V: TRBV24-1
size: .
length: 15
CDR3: CATSDLYSTGDEQFF
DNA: TGTGCCACCAGTGATTTATATTCCACCGGGGATGAGCAGTTCTTC

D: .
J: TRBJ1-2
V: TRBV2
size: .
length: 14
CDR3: CASTVQGFNYGYTF
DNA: TGTGCCAGCACCGTACAGGGCTTCAACTATGGCTACACCTTC

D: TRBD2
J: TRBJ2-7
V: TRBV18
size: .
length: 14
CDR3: CASSPSGISYEQYF
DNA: TGTGCCAGCTCACCTAGCGGGATCTCCTACGAGCAGTACTTC

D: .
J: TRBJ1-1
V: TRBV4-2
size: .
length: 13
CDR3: CASSQDRGTEAFF
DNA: TGTGCCAGCAGCCAAGATCGGGGTACTGAAGCTTTCTTT

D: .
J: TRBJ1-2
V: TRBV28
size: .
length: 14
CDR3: CASSFIQGRYGYTF
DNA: TGTGCCAGCAGTTTTATTCAGGGAAGGTATGGCTACACCTTC

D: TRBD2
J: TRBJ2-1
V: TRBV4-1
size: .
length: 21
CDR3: CASSQGEYRTSGSRNLDEQFF
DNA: TGCGCCAGCAGCCAAGGAGAATATCGGACTAGCGGGAGCAGAAATTTAGATGAGCAGTTCTTC